This is a list of T cell receptor beta chains from one sample in a study of tumor and adjacent non-tumor tissue in lung cancer. TCRdb called the multiplex PCR reads again in MiXCR, with one record for every CDR3 protein. In the table there are almost 75,000 distinct CDR3 sequences, around 70% of which are singletons. Sample: distant non-tumor lung tissue. Source of these receptors: a woman between 50 and 59 years old with non-small cell lung cancer. CDR3s include the opening cysteine and the closing phenylalanine or tryptophan. The D gene is left open where the match is weak. Rows may omit the clone size; those that give it use once, few, many or a size class.

J gene: TRBJ1-1
clone size: NA
V gene: TRBV4-1
D gene: NA
CDR3 protein: CASSQDQYRLDTEAFF
CDR3 DNA: TGCGCCAGCAGCCAAGACCAGTATCGATTGGACACTGAAGCTTTCTTT

J gene: TRBJ2-2
clone size: NA
V gene: TRBV28
D gene: NA
CDR3 protein: CASRPTGSGELFF
CDR3 DNA: TGTGCCAGCAGACCTACAGGGTCCGGGGAGCTGTTTTTT

J gene: TRBJ1-4
clone size: NA
V gene: TRBV11-2
D gene: NA
CDR3 protein: CASNLDEKLFF
CDR3 DNA: TGTGCCAGCAACTTAGATGAAAAACTGTTTTTT

J gene: TRBJ1-1
clone size: NA
V gene: TRBV11-2
D gene: NA
CDR3 protein: CASGSRITEAFF
CDR3 DNA: TGTGCCAGCGGCTCACGGATCACTGAAGCTTTCTTT

J gene: TRBJ2-2
clone size: once
V gene: TRBV4-1
D gene: NA
CDR3 protein: CPGSQEGFTGELFF
CDR3 DNA: TGCCCCGGCAGCCAAGAGGGGTTCACCGGGGAGCTGTTTTTT

J gene: TRBJ2-7
clone size: few
V gene: TRBV7-9
D gene: NA
CDR3 protein: CVSSPSAGSEEQYF
CDR3 DNA: TGTGTCAGCAGCCCTAGTGCAGGGTCGGAAGAGCAGTACTTC

J gene: TRBJ2-6
clone size: once
V gene: TRBV20-1
D gene: NA
CDR3 protein: CSAGWDTSSGANVLSF
CDR3 DNA: TGCAGTGCGGGTTGGGACACCAGCTCTGGGGCCAACGTCCTGAGTTTC

J gene: TRBJ1-1
clone size: NA
V gene: TRBV28
D gene: NA
CDR3 protein: CASSPTDWGPQNTEAYF
CDR3 DNA: TGTGCCAGCAGTCCGACTGACTGGGGGCCCCAGAACACTGAAGCTTACTTT

J gene: TRBJ1-5
clone size: NA
V gene: TRBV4-1
D gene: NA
CDR3 protein: CTSSQFHQGRDCPNQPQHF
CDR3 DNA: TGCACCAGCAGCCAATTCCATCAGGGCCGGGACTGCCCTAATCAGCCCCAGCATTTT

J gene: TRBJ2-5
clone size: NA
V gene: TRBV19
D gene: TRBD2
CDR3 protein: CASSIRSGRGETQYF
CDR3 DNA: TGTGCCAGTAGTATCCGTAGCGGGAGAGGAGAGACCCAGTACTTC

J gene: TRBJ2-3
clone size: many
V gene: TRBV4-3
D gene: TRBD2
CDR3 protein: CASSQDLGSGRGDTQYF
CDR3 DNA: TGCGCCAGCAGCCAAGATCTTGGTAGCGGGAGAGGGGATACGCAGTATTTT